This TCR beta chain was captured by sequencing in a study of Ad26.COV2.S vaccination and SARS-CoV-2 variants. Study details: Doses of Ad26.COV2.S were injected into muscle once or twice, 56 days apart. Study results and limitations: Spike-specific TCR breadth was greater after Ad26.COV2.S than placebo.

V gave up 5 bases and J gave up 2 bases; unmatched junction bases: 8. The CDR3 extends over 16 amino acids. Germline V gene lookup returns CDR1 SGHTA and CDR2 FQGNSA. This table comes from immunoSEQ multiplex PCR, and its TCRdb copy is limited to in-frame clones, with some not included. This sample has some 500,000 clones, with 89% found just once. In the case of this clone: Its antigen is as yet unknown.

Described treatment: some 20 received Ad26.COV2.S at low or high dose, single or two shots; five or six received placebo; per-sample allocation not given. Samples analyzed were those drawn on day 63 after the first vaccine or placebo injection. Whoever gave the sample was an adult aged 18-55 years in Boston. Spike of the Wuhan-strain SARS-CoV-2 was expressed by an Ad26 vector, which formed the vaccine. The genes are TRBV7-2 and TRBJ2-2; 7 bases line up with TRBD1. Sequences were derived from peripheral blood, sampled in a trial of Ad26.COV2.S vaccine versus placebo. This TCR came from a person aged 18-65 years who received the Ad26.COV2.S COVID-19 vaccine or a placebo. The CDR3, as DNA: TGTGCCAGCAGCCGGGTGGGGACAGCTAACACCGGGGAGCTGTTTTTT. Amino acid sequence: CASSRVGTANTGELFF.